This T cell receptor beta chain was identified in a study of identical twins. Study-level points and caveats: In cord blood, abundant beta clonotypes had fewer insertions; memory showed no trend. Out-of-frame alpha sequences common to twins exhibited an excess of low generation probability. Models underpredicted monozygotic twin sharing of out-of-frame TCR alpha.

From the 5' RACE reads, TCRdb called clonotypes with MiXCR, one entry per CDR3 protein. The sample lists 1.5 million to 2 million distinct CDR3 sequences; less than 35% were seen once. The germline CDR1 and CDR2 sequences are LGHNA and YNFKEQ. J was trimmed by 8 bases and V by 6 bases; bases with no gene match: 5. This CDR3 is 13 amino acids long. Comments on this clonotype: Its target is unknown.

The chain links TRBV4-2 to TRBJ2-1; 9 bases map to TRBD1. The sequenced sample consisted of cord blood. The TCR was taken from a newborn girl in good health. As DNA, the CDR3 is TGTGCCAGCAGTTACGACAGGGGGGATGAGCAGTTCTTC. Residues: CASSYDRGDEQFF.